Below, one T cell receptor beta chain is given with its context. The antigen remains unidentified. The data were taken from a study of Graves' ophthalmopathy and Graves' hyperthyroidism. The authors amplified TCR beta CDR3 regions from RNA transcripts. HTBI-primed RT-PCR formed the first round, and a multiplex PCR formed the second. TCRdb reprocessed the multiplex PCR reads via MiXCR and lists one record per CDR3 protein. Among 560,000 or so distinct CDR3 sequences, under 40% were seen once, and the ten largest hold about 4.1%. Whole-study findings and limits: The model flagged ophthalmopathy progression at 55% to 71% sensitivity and nearly 75% specificity. The blood repertoire also included most expanded thyroid clonotypes above 0.001 frequency.

The clonotype comes from an adult man with Graves' hyperthyroidism. The sequencing input was peripheral blood or thyroid tissue (not recorded which).

CDR3 residues: CASSPRTGSISGANVLTF. In DNA form, the CDR3 reads TGTGCCAGCTCTCCAAGGACAGGGAGCATATCTGGGGCCAACGTCCTGACTTTC. The V call is TRBV9, the J call TRBJ2-6; TRBD1 matches 8 bases. CDR1 is SGDLS and CDR2 is YYNGEE in the germline V gene. The CDR3 runs to 18 residues. J was trimmed by 1 base and V by 7 bases; bases with no gene match: 13.